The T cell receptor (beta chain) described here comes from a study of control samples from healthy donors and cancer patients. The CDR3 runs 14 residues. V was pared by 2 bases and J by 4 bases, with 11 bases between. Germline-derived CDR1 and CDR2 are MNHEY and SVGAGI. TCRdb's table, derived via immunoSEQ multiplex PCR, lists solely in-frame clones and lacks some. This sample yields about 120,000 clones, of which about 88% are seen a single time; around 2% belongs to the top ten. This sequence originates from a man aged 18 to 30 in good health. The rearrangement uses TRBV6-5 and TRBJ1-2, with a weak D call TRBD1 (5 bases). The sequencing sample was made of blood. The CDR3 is CASSYERQGYGYTF. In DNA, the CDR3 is TGTGCCAGCAGTTACGAAAGGCAGGGCTATGGCTACACCTTC.